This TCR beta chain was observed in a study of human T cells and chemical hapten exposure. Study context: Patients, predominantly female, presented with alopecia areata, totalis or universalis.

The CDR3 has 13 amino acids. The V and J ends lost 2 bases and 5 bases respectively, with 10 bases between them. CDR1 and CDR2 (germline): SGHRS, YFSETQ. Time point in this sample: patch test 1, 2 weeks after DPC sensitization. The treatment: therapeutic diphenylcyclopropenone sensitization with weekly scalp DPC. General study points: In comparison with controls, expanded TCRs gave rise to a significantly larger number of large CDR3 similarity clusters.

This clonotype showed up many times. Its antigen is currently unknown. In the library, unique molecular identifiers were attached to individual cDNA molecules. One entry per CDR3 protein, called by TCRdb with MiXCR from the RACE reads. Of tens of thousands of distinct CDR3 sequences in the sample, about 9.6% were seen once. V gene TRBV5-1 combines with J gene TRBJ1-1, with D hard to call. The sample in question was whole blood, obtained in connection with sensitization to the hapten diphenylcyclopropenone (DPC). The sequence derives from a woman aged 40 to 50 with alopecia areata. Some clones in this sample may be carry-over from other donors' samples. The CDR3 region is CASSFSGQTEAFF. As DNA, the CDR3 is TGCGCCAGCAGCTTCAGTGGGCAGACTGAAGCTTTCTTT.